The next 17 T cell receptor beta chains were all read from a single sample in a study of technical replicates of blood from a handful of donors. Libraries were prepared by immunoSEQ multiplex PCR; TCRdb keeps only in-frame clonotypes and omits some of them. The sample carries around 84,000 clones, roughly 92% recorded once. Sequences were obtained from T cells isolated from PBMCs. The receptors were sampled from a human donor in good health.

The CDR3 nucleotides are TGTGCCAGCAGCTTAGATTTCGGGAGGTTTACAGATACGCAGTATTTT. Translating gives CASSLDFGRFTDTQYF. V and J are TRBV11-2 and TRBJ2-3; TRBD2 agrees at 7 bases. The CDR3 length is 16 residues. V lost 0 bases and J lost 3; bases outside the gene matches: 6. Germline V lookup: CDR1 SGHAT, CDR2 FQNNGV.

The chain couples TRBV9 to TRBJ2-7; D remains ambiguous. Germline CDR1 is SGDLS and CDR2 is YYNGEE. V lost 2 bases and J 2 bases, leaving 14 bases between the germline ends. The CDR3 totals 15 residues. The CDR3 region is CASSVEGTQAYEQYF. DNA for the CDR3: TGTGCCAGCAGCGTCGAAGGAACCCAGGCCTACGAGCAGTACTTC.

CDR3 sequence (DNA): TGTGCCAGCAGCCCGGGGACTAGCGGGAGATATACGCAGTATTTT. Translation gives CASSPGTSGRYTQYF. This chain joins TRBV7-7 and TRBJ2-3; 14 bases line up with TRBD2. CDR3 size: 15 residues. Germline loops: CDR1 SSHAT, CDR2 FNYEAQ (reference sequence). V lost 5 bases, J lost 7 bases, and 5 bases stayed unmatched.

The chain uses TRBV30 and TRBJ1-1, with D unclear. Germline V gives CDR1 GTSNPN, CDR2 SVGIG (reference sequence). The ends were cut back, 0 bases at V and 12 bases at J, with 14 bases in the middle. This CDR3 contains 12 residues. The CDR3 region has the DNA TGTGCCTGGAGTGTGAACCGAGAGGGAACTTTCTTT. Amino acid sequence: CAWSVNREGTFF.

This rearrangement joins TRBV7-9 to TRBJ1-2, with D tentatively TRBD1 (6 bases). Trimming took 6 bases from V and 8 from J, leaving 16 bases between them. This CDR3 region has 13 residues. Germline V lookup: CDR1 SEHNR, CDR2 FQNEAQ (reference sequence). CDR3 nucleotides: TGTGCCAGCAGTCGGGACACCTCTATGGGCTACACCTTC. Translated, it gives CASSRDTSMGYTF.

The rearrangement links TRBV2 to TRBJ1-4; no clear D gene. The CDR3 length is 12 residues. Germline V gene sequence: CDR1 SNHLY, CDR2 FYNNEI. Deletions cut 5 bases from V and 13 bases from J, with 14 bases between. The CDR3 DNA follows: TGTGCCAGCAGTCAGCCGGGGAGTGCACTGTTTTTT. As protein: CASSQPGSALFF.

This rearrangement joins TRBV11-3 to TRBJ2-4; D ambiguous. Trimming pared 0 bases from V and 0 bases from J, leaving 12 bases between. Germline V gene sequence: CDR1 SGHNT, CDR2 YENEEA. CDR3 length equals 17 residues. In nucleotides, the CDR3 is TGTGCCAGCAGCTTAGATCTCAGAATCCTAGCCAAAAACATTCAGTACTTC. It yields the protein CASSLDLRILAKNIQYF.

This sequence joins TRBV29-1 and TRBJ1-1; 8 bases map to TRBD1. The germline V gene has CDR1 SQVTM and CDR2 ANQGSEA. The CDR3 covers 14 residues. J lost 3 bases, V lost 6 bases, and 9 bases had no gene match. CDR3 amino acids: CSVLTGTGDTEAFF. CDR3 in DNA: TGCAGCGTATTAACCGGGACAGGAGACACTGAAGCTTTCTTT.

This clone was observed once. The chain joins TRBV5-1 to TRBJ1-5; D not certain. V was pared by 4 bases and J by 9 bases, with 17 bases between. CDR1 is SGHRS, CDR2 YFSETQ, per germline. The length of the CDR3 is 14 residues. The CDR3 loop reads CASSLTGRDRPQHF. The CDR3, as DNA: TGCGCCAGCAGCCTAACCGGGAGGGATCGGCCCCAGCATTTT. The whole variable domain, remainder taken from reference TRBV5-1 and TRBJ1-5, is KAGVTQTPRYLIKTRGQQVTLSCSPISGHRSVSWYQQTPGQGLQFLFEYFSETQRNKGNFPGRFSGRQFSNSRSEMNVSTLELGDSALYLCASSLTGRDRPQHFGDGTRLSIL.

The V call is TRBV13, the J call TRBJ2-7; D may be TRBD1 (7 bases). The V gene lost 5 bases and the J gene lost 7 bases, with 21 bases spanning the gap. This CDR3 has 15 residues. Germline V CDR1 and CDR2: PRHDT, FYEKMQ (reference sequence). The CDR3, as DNA: TGTGCCAGCAGCCGCCCAGGGGGAGGTTTGGGTGAGCAGTACTTC. It yields the protein CASSRPGGGLGEQYF.

This chain uses TRBV19 with TRBJ1-5; D gene unclear. V was shortened by 3 bases and J by 4 bases, with 7 bases between the two germline ends. The CDR3 consists of 13 residues. Germline CDR1 and CDR2: LNHDA and SQIVND (reference sequence). The CDR3: CASSMKLNQPQHF. The CDR3, as DNA: TGTGCCAGTAGTATGAAGCTTAATCAGCCCCAGCATTTT.

This clone was counted between two and nine times. The chain combines TRBV4-1 with TRBJ1-5, with D tentatively TRBD1 (5 bases). Germline V gene sequence: CDR1 MGHRA, CDR2 YSYEKL. V was pared by 0 bases and J by 5 bases, with 8 bases between. This CDR3 contains 14 residues. CDR3 sequence reads: CASSQEIRDQPQHF. The CDR3, as DNA: TGCGCCAGCAGCCAAGAGATCAGGGATCAGCCCCAGCATTTT.

The chain employs TRBV11-3 and TRBJ2-7; TRBD1 is a possible D gene (5 bases). Per germline, CDR1 SGHNT and CDR2 YENEEA. Trimming took 8 bases from V and 2 from J, leaving 13 bases between them. This CDR3 spans 13 amino acids. CDR3 sequence reads: CASQRQSPYEQYF. The CDR3 region has the DNA TGTGCCAGCCAACGACAGAGCCCCTACGAGCAGTACTTC.

CDR3 coding DNA: TGCAGCGTTGTCGAAGCGGGAGGAACCCTCTACAATGAGCAGTTCTTC. Its translation is CSVVEAGGTLYNEQFF. The chain links TRBV29-1 to TRBJ2-1; 9 bases are shared with TRBD2. The germline CDR1 and CDR2 sequences are SQVTM and ANQGSEA. The CDR3 loop spans 16 amino acids. V shed 4 bases and J 3 bases; nucleotides not matched to a gene: 10.

The V call is TRBV9, the J call TRBJ2-2; possibly TRBD1 for D (5 bases). Per the germline V gene, CDR1 is SGDLS and CDR2 is YYNGEE. Trimming cost V 0 bases and J 4 bases, with 10 bases left between them. The CDR3 extends over 15 amino acids. The CDR3 DNA follows: TGTGCCAGCAGCGTAGAAGGGGCTGGCACCGGGGAGCTGTTTTTT. Translated, it gives CASSVEGAGTGELFF.

This clone appeared once. The rearrangement links TRBV6-5 to TRBJ1-2, with D maybe TRBD1 (6 bases). Trimming shortened V by 6 bases and J by 7 bases, and 15 bases separated the two germline ends. The V gene's germline CDR1 is MNHEY and CDR2 SVGAGI. The CDR3 has 13 amino acids. The CDR3: CASSRNRDLGYTF. CDR3 nucleotide sequence: TGTGCCAGCAGCCGCAACAGGGATCTTGGCTACACCTTC.

The gene calls are TRBV27 and TRBJ1-2; D perhaps matches TRBD1 (5 bases). Trimming stripped 3 bases from V and 10 bases from J, with 12 bases between. Germline loops: CDR1 MNHEY, CDR2 SMNVEV (reference sequence). CDR3 length equals 12 residues. CDR3 sequence reads: CASSLEGLYYTF. CDR3 in DNA: TGTGCCAGCAGTTTGGAGGGACTTTACTACACCTTC.